These T cell receptor beta chains were read from a single sample in a study of cytotoxic CD8 clonotypes in ibrutinib-treated CLL. TCRdb keeps only in-frame clones here, not all; method: immunoSEQ multiplex PCR. The sample has some 200,000 clones; roughly 73% are singletons. The starting material was PBMCs, obtained after 12 months of ibrutinib treatment. These receptors were obtained from a human donor with chronic lymphocytic leukemia. The CDR3 runs from the conserved cysteine through the conserved F or W. Fields, in order: V gene, CDR3 protein.

TRBV7-9,CASSLQGRGYEQYF
TRBV6-5,CASSGTSSGANVLTF
TRBV5-4,CASSGTTGHEQYF
TRBV18,CASRAGQETQYF
TRBV28,CASRVSGRGAFF
TRBV27,CASSRYNEQFF
TRBV9,CASSTSQETQYF
TRBV7-9,CASSTTGILPNTEAFF
TRBV5-1,CASSLLTGVNTGELFF
TRBV5-1,CASSLGSLLSGYTF
TRBV13,CASSSGTASYEQYF
TRBV18,CASSPGLGETIYF
TRBV7-6,CASSAGGPAGELFF
TRBV18,CASSRGGDQPQHF
TRBV2,CASSVQTRSDEQFF
TRBV7-9,CASTPPGNQETQYF
TRBV29-1,CSVADDWVGGELFF
TRBV5-1,CASSLQRLITTDTQYF
TRBV19,CASSHIGESYEQYF